Reported below is one T cell receptor (beta chain). This record comes from a study of CD8 T cells in Susac syndrome. CDR1 and CDR2 from the germline V gene are SGHDT and YYEEEE. Trimming took 0 bases from V and 1 from J; bases not matched to a gene: 4. The CDR3 covers 17 residues. Random hexamers primed reverse transcription of about 0.45 to 1 ug RNA. TCRdb recomputed calls from the immunoSEQ multiplex PCR reads with MiXCR, one row per CDR3 protein. Among 85,000 to 95,000 distinct CDR3 sequences, just under 95% were seen once, and the ten largest hold about 0.28%. CD8+ and CD4+ T cells were negatively isolated; TEMRA cells were FACS-enriched.

The sequence was collected from a human donor with Susac syndrome. J is TRBJ2-2 and V is TRBV5-6; 9 bases align to TRBD2. The sequenced sample was CD4+ T cells from PBMCs. The CDR3 spells CASSLAVLAGNTGELFF. The CDR3 DNA sequence: TGTGCCAGCAGCTTGGCCGTACTAGCGGGGAACACCGGGGAGCTGTTTTTT. Together with reference TRBV5-6 and TRBJ2-2, the CDR3 gives the full variable domain: DAGVTQSPTHLIKTRGQQVTLRCSPKSGHDTVSWYQQALGQGPQFIFQYYEEEERQRGNFPDRFSGHQFPNYSSELNVNALLLGDSALYLCASSLAVLAGNTGELFFGEGSRLTVL.